Shown below are 16 T cell receptor beta chains from a single sample sequenced in a study of T-cell memory formation after mild COVID-19. TCRdb reprocessed the 5' RACE reads with MiXCR, giving one entry per CDR3 protein. Of more than 85,000 distinct CDR3 sequences detected, 8.5% to 14% appear once; the ten largest clones hold about 40%. Sequenced: PBMCs or a T cell subset sorted from them (not recorded which). Receptors were obtained from a young man who had mild COVID-19 (a few samples of this study predate the infection). Cell type and time point are not known.

The rearrangement joins TRBV6-1 to TRBJ1-6; the D is unclear. The CDR3 runs 12 residues. V gave up 4 bases and J gave up 7 bases, with 5 bases separating them. The germline gives CDR1 MNHNS, CDR2 SASEGT. In DNA form, the CDR3 reads TGTGCCAGCAGTGGGTCGAATTCACCCCTCCACTTT. Protein product: CASSGSNSPLHF.

The chain links TRBV29-1 to TRBJ1-3, with D perhaps TRBD1 (6 bases). Germline V gives CDR1 SQVTM, CDR2 ANQGSEA. V lost 0 bases and J lost 4, with 25 bases in between. The CDR3 is 19 amino acids. CDR3 sequence: CSVEDGGTGRGSSGNTIYF. The CDR3 DNA sequence: TGCAGCGTTGAAGATGGGGGAACGGGCAGGGGATCGTCCGGAAACACCATATATTTT.

V and J are TRBV6-2 or TRBV6-3 and TRBJ2-5; D gene ambiguous. The CDR3 loop spans 15 amino acids. Germline V CDR1 and CDR2: MNHEY, SVGEGT. V lost 2 bases to trimming and J lost 1 base, with 11 bases between them. This CDR3 reads CASSYGVGSQETQYF. The CDR3 DNA follows: TGTGCCAGCAGTTACGGTGTGGGTTCCCAAGAGACCCAGTACTTC.

V gene TRBV5-6 combines with J gene TRBJ2-5; unclear D gene. The J call may be wrong; the DNA end is better matched by TRBJ2-4. The CDR3 is made up of 11 amino acids. Germline CDR1 reads SGHDT; CDR2 reads YYEEEE. The CDR3 spells CASSLGLIQYF. In DNA, the CDR3 is TGTGCCAGCAGCTTGGGTCTCATTCAGTACTTC.

This clonotype was seen many times. The chain links TRBV9 to TRBJ2-1; D ambiguous. In germline, CDR1 is SGDLS, CDR2 YYNGEE. CDR3 length equals 12 residues. The V and J ends lost 4 bases and 6 bases respectively, with 8 bases between them. The CDR3 DNA sequence: TGTGCCAGCAGCTCCCTGGCCAATGAGCAGTTCTTC. Translation gives CASSSLANEQFF.

By frequency in the sample, this clonotype is medium-sized (0.01 to 0.1%). The chain has TRBV4-1 and TRBJ2-2; 7 bases fit TRBD1. The CDR3 extends over 17 amino acids. Germline assignment: CDR1 MGHRA and CDR2 YSYEKL. With 3 bases clipped from V and 0 bases from J, the junction kept 7 bases outside the gene matches. The CDR3 DNA follows: TGCGCCAGCAGCCAGCCTCCAGGGGGTCCGAACACCGGGGAGCTGTTTTTT. This sequence encodes CASSQPPGGPNTGELFF.

This clonotype was detected a few times. J is TRBJ2-5 and V is TRBV7-2, with D perhaps matching TRBD2 (6 bases). This CDR3 contains 13 residues. V dropped 8 bases and J dropped 1 base, with 11 bases sitting between them. CDR1 is SGHTA and CDR2 is FQGNSA in the germline V gene. The CDR3 sequence: CASVLGLQETQYF. CDR3 nucleotides: TGTGCCAGCGTATTGGGACTCCAAGAGACCCAGTACTTC.

The chain carries TRBV10-3 and TRBJ2-5; D call uncertain. The V end lost 0 bases, the J end lost 6 bases, and 2 bases lay between the germline ends. Germline values: CDR1 ENHRY, CDR2 SYGVKD. The CDR3 contains 11 residues. DNA of the CDR3: TGTGCCATCAGTGAGTCGAAGACCCAGTACTTC. As protein: CAISESKTQYF.

This clonotype was found a few times. This rearrangement joins TRBV7-2 to TRBJ2-3, with D tentatively TRBD2 (5 bases). The V end was cut by 4 bases, the J end by 0 bases, with 11 bases between. Germline V lookup: CDR1 SGHTA, CDR2 FQGNSA. This CDR3 contains 15 residues. The CDR3 sequence is CASSSPRTSTDTQYF. The CDR3 DNA sequence: TGTGCCAGCAGCTCCCCCCGGACTAGCACAGATACGCAGTATTTT.

This clonotype was detected only a few times. This chain joins TRBV6-2 or TRBV6-3 and TRBJ2-1; possible D gene TRBD2, 5 bases. Germline assignment: CDR1 MNHEY and CDR2 SVGEGT. The CDR3 is 11 amino acids. The V end was cut by 4 bases, the J end by 9 bases, with 7 bases between. CDR3 coding DNA: TGTGCCAGCAGTTCCGAGGGTGAGCAGTTCTTC. It translates to CASSSEGEQFF.

The sample holds a few counts of this clonotype. V is TRBV12-3 or TRBV12-4 and J is TRBJ2-1; possible D gene TRBD2, 7 bases. This CDR3 has 14 residues. The V and J ends lost 0 bases and 8 bases respectively, with 11 bases between them. The CDR3 coding sequence is TGTGCCAGCAGTTTAGCGGGGGGGCCAGATGAGCAGTTCTTC. This encodes CASSLAGGPDEQFF.

The genes are TRBV7-2 and TRBJ2-3; D possibly corresponds to TRBD2 (5 bases). The germline V gene has CDR1 SGHTA and CDR2 FQGNSA. Trimming shortened V by 1 base and J by 4 bases, and 12 bases separated the two germline ends. CDR3 size: 15 residues. CDR3 nucleotides: TGTGCCAGCAGCTTAGGACTAACTGGCGCAGATACGCAGTATTTT. Its translation: CASSLGLTGADTQYF.

This clonotype has at least ten counts. In nucleotides, the CDR3 is TGTGCCAGCTCCCCCTTAATTACGAGCTCCTACAATGAGCAGTTCTTC. Its protein product is CASSPLITSSYNEQFF. The V gene is TRBV27, the J gene TRBJ2-1; D gene ambiguous. The germline gives CDR1 MNHEY, CDR2 SMNVEV (reference sequence). Trimming took off 8 bases at V and 0 bases at J, with 17 bases between the two ends. The CDR3 consists of 16 residues.

This clonotype has only a few counts. The chain links TRBV9 to TRBJ1-1; D unclear. The ends were cut back, 2 bases at V and 0 bases at J, with 8 bases in the middle. The germline V gene has CDR1 SGDLS and CDR2 YYNGEE. This CDR3 region has 14 residues. CDR3 residues: CASSVSGMNTEAFF. The CDR3 nucleotides read TGTGCCAGCAGCGTGTCAGGAATGAACACTGAAGCTTTCTTT.

This clonotype was counted many times. J is TRBJ2-7 and V is TRBV4-2; no firm D call. Germline V gives CDR1 LGHNA, CDR2 YNFKEQ. The V gene lost 0 bases and the J gene lost 4 bases, with 4 bases spanning the gap. The CDR3 runs to 12 residues. In DNA, the CDR3 is TGTGCCAGCAGCCAAGACGGTTACGAGCAGTACTTC. It translates to CASSQDGYEQYF.

This clonotype has more than one count but fewer than ten. The rearrangement uses TRBV6-5 and TRBJ1-2; D is unclear. Trimming removed 2 bases at V and 8 bases at J, with 12 bases between. CDR1 is MNHEY, CDR2 SVGAGI, per germline. The CDR3 runs to 13 residues. In nucleotides, the CDR3 is TGTGCCAGCAGTTACAGGACGGCCAACGGCTACACCTTC. This gives the protein CASSYRTANGYTF.